This is a list of T cell receptor beta chains from one sample in a study of blood T cell repertoires in COVID-19. Generated by immunoSEQ multiplex PCR, the TCRdb table keeps only in-frame clones and is missing some. The sample records 150,000 to 200,000 clones, 65% to 85% being singletons. Sequenced sample: peripheral blood. The receptors come from a man aged 55 to 70 with active or convalescent COVID-19. Both conserved end residues are part of each CDR3. D genes are given only for firm matches. A row's size may be missing; if present it is once, few, many or a size class.

>TRBD1|.|TRBJ1-6|16|TRBV3-1/TRBV3-2
TGTGCCAGCAGCCAGCGACAGGGAGCATATAATTCACCCCTCCACTTT
CASSQRQGAYNSPLHF
>TRBD1|.|TRBJ2-2|16|TRBV5-1
TGCGCCAGCAGCGACAGAACAGGGGGCGCAAACGGGGAGCTGTTTTTT
CASSDRTGGANGELFF
>.|.|TRBJ2-7|14|TRBV11-3
TGTGCCAGCAGCTTAACCGGGAGTTCCTACGAGCAGTACTTC
CASSLTGSSYEQYF
>.|.|TRBJ2-5|10|TRBV7-9
TGTGCCAGCGGTGGCGAGACCCAGTACTTC
CASGGETQYF
>.|many|TRBJ2-7|11|TRBV10-3
TGTGCCATCAGTTCGGCGGCCGAGCAGTACTTC
CAISSAAEQYF
>TRBD2|.|TRBJ2-1|15|TRBV9
TGTGCCAGCAGCGTTACTAGCGGGTCCTACAATGAGCAGTTCTTC
CASSVTSGSYNEQFF
>.|.|TRBJ1-1|12|TRBV7-2
TGTGCCAGCAGCTTAGCACGGGAGACGGCTTTCTTT
CASSLARETAFF
>.|few|TRBJ1-2|14|TRBV14
TGTGCCAGCAGCCAAGATATAGGGGTCGGTGGCTACACCTTC
CASSQDIGVGGYTF
>TRBD2|.|TRBJ2-3|14|TRBV24-1
TGTGCCACCAGTGGTCTAGCGGCGCTCGATACGCAGTATTTT
CATSGLAALDTQYF
>.|once|TRBJ2-1|12|TRBV28
TGTGCCAGCAGCTCATTGCGGCGGGAGCAGTTCTTC
CASSSLRREQFF
>TRBD1|once|TRBJ2-3|13|TRBV19
TGTGCCAGTACGGGACAGGGCACAGATACGCAGTATTTT
CASTGQGTDTQYF
>TRBD1|.|TRBJ1-6|13|TRBV25-1
TGTGCCAGCAGGGCCCAACCAGGGACAGACCTCCACTTT
CASRAQPGTDLHF
>TRBD1|.|TRBJ2-7|13|TRBV2
TGTGCCAGCACCCCAGAATCCAGACAGGGGCAGTACTTC
CASTPESRQGQYF
>.|once|TRBJ1-5|13|TRBV7-2
TGTGCCAGCAGCTCGGAGGCCGGTGGGCCCCAGCATTTT
CASSSEAGGPQHF
>.|.|TRBJ2-7|14|TRBV28
TGTGCCAGCAGTCACAGGGTAGGCGGGTGGGAGCAGTACTTC
CASSHRVGGWEQYF
>.|.|TRBJ2-3|16|TRBV5-1
TGCGCCAGCAGCTTGGGGAATGAGGTTGGGTCAGATACGCAGTATTTT
CASSLGNEVGSDTQYF
>.|few|TRBJ2-1|15|TRBV10-3
TGTGCCATCAGTGAGTCGGTGATGGCGGGCAATGAGCAGTTCTTC
CAISESVMAGNEQFF
>.|.|TRBJ2-7|12|TRBV18
TGTGCCAGCTCCGTTTATCGGGAAGAGCAGTACTTC
CASSVYREEQYF
>.|.|TRBJ1-4|18|TRBV28
TGTGCCAGCAGCCAAATCCCGCTCGGGAGGGCCGTAATCGACAAACTGTTTTTT
CASSQIPLGRAVIDKLFF
>.|.|TRBJ2-5|18|TRBV21-1
TGTGCCAGCAGCAAAGTTCTGGAGCTTTCCCGTCCGGGGGAGACCCAGTACTTC
CASSKVLELSRPGETQYF
>TRBD2|.|TRBJ2-1|13|TRBV6-5
TGTGCCAGTAACTTAGCGGGAGGTTTGGAGCAGTTCTTC
CASNLAGGLEQFF
>TRBD1|.|TRBJ1-5|15|TRBV9
TGTGCCAGCAGCCCGGGGACAGGGGAAGGGGAACCCCAGCATTTT
CASSPGTGEGEPQHF
>TRBD2|.|TRBJ2-2|17|TRBV7-2
TGTGCCAGCAGCTTAATCACTCCGGGACTAGGGGCCGGGGAGCTGTTTTTT
CASSLITPGLGAGELFF
>.|.|TRBJ1-3|17|TRBV7-9
TGTGCCAGCAGCTTAGCGGTAATGGGGAGCTCTGGAAACACCATATATTTT
CASSLAVMGSSGNTIYF
>TRBD2|.|TRBJ2-3|14|TRBV6-5
TGTGCCAGCAGTCCGCTGGGGAGGGATGATACGCAGTATTTT
CASSPLGRDDTQYF
>TRBD2|.|TRBJ2-1|15|TRBV11-2
TGTGCCAGCAGCTCGTACTTAGCGGGAGGGAATGAGCAGTTCTTC
CASSSYLAGGNEQFF
>TRBD1|.|TRBJ2-7|13|TRBV28
TGTGCCAGCAGTCCTAGACAGGGGGCCGAGCAGTACTTC
CASSPRQGAEQYF
>.|.|TRBJ2-3|16|TRBV5-4
TGTGCCAGCAGCTTGGAACAGCACCCGAGCACAGATACGCAGTATTTT
CASSLEQHPSTDTQYF
>TRBD1|few|TRBJ2-5|15|TRBV5-5
TGTGCCAGCAGCGCGGGACAGGGGGACCAAGAGACCCAGTACTTC
CASSAGQGDQETQYF
>TRBD2|.|TRBJ2-1|15|TRBV18
TGTGCCAGCTCTCCTAGCGGGTTCTCCTACAATGAGCAGTTCTTC
CASSPSGFSYNEQFF
>TRBD1|once|TRBJ2-5|14|TRBV5-4
TGTGCCAGCAGCTCCCCAGGGGGCCAAGAGACCCAGTACTTC
CASSSPGGQETQYF
>TRBD2|.|TRBJ2-5|16|TRBV25-1
TGTGCCAGCAGTGAATTGCTAGCGGGGGGCCGGGAGACCCAGTACTTC
CASSELLAGGRETQYF
>.|.|TRBJ2-1|13|TRBV7-7
TGTGCCAGCAGCTTGAACAGGGGAGGTGAGCAGTTCTTC
CASSLNRGGEQFF
>.|.|TRBJ2-1|14|TRBV2
TGTGCCAGCATGCGAGCGGGTCGATACAATGAGCAGTTCTTC
CASMRAGRYNEQFF
>TRBD2|once|TRBJ2-5|18|TRBV25-1
TGTGCCAGCAGTGACCCCCTACGGATTAAAGCGGGAAAAGAGACCCAGTACTTC
CASSDPLRIKAGKETQYF
>TRBD2|.|TRBJ2-7|17|TRBV18
TGTGCCAGCTCACCGGAGCGGCGACTAGCGGAATACTACGAGCAGTACTTC
CASSPERRLAEYYEQYF
>TRBD1|once|TRBJ1-6|13|TRBV6-5
TGTGCCAGCAGTTGGGACAGGGCCTCACCCCTCCACTTT
CASSWDRASPLHF
>TRBD2|.|TRBJ2-3|17|TRBV19
TGTGCCAGTAGTCTTCTAGCGGGAGGTACTAGCACAGATACGCAGTATTTT
CASSLLAGGTSTDTQYF
>.|.|TRBJ2-4|18|TRBV5-6
TGTGCCAGCAGCTTGGCTCTTGGTCGGGGGGCGAGGGAAAACATTCAGTACTTC
CASSLALGRGARENIQYF
>.|medium-sized|TRBJ1-5|16|TRBV28
TGTGCCAGCACCTTACGGGGGGGGGAAAGGGGTCAGCCCCAGCATTTT
CASTLRGGERGQPQHF
>TRBD1|few|TRBJ2-7|13|TRBV2
TGTGCCAGCGGGGGACAGGGAGCCTACGAGCAGTACTTC
CASGGQGAYEQYF
>.|.|TRBJ2-2|16|TRBV9
TGTGCCAGCAGCGTCAAGGCGGTTACGAACACCGGGGAGCTGTTTTTT
CASSVKAVTNTGELFF
>TRBD1|.|TRBJ2-1|15|TRBV7-9
TGTGCCAGCAGCTTATTAGGGACAGGGGACAATGAGCAGTTCTTC
CASSLLGTGDNEQFF
>.|.|TRBJ2-3|13|TRBV6-5
TGTGCCAGCAGAACTAGCAGCACAGATACGCAGTATTTT
CASRTSSTDTQYF
>.|.|TRBJ2-1|15|TRBV7-2
TGTGCCAGCAGCTTTGGTAGCGAAAATTACAATGAGCAGTTCTTC
CASSFGSENYNEQFF
>.|few|TRBJ1-2|13|TRBV7-3
TGTGCCAGCAGCCCCGACAGGAACTATGGCTACACCTTC
CASSPDRNYGYTF
>TRBD1|.|TRBJ2-5|13|TRBV12-3/TRBV12-4
TGTGCCAGCAGACGGACAGGGGAGGAGACCCAGTACTTC
CASRRTGEETQYF
>TRBD2|few|TRBJ2-3|16|TRBV28
TGTGCCAGCACAGGGTATGGAGGGACTAGCAGCCGGCCGCAGTATTTT
CASTGYGGTSSRPQYF
>.|.|TRBJ2-4|15|TRBV6-5
TGTGCCAGCAGTTCCGGGACTTTAGCCAAAAACATTCAGTACTTC
CASSSGTLAKNIQYF
>TRBD1|.|TRBJ1-6|15|TRBV18
TGTGCCAGCTCACGAGGACAGGGTAGGAATTCACCCCTCCACTTT
CASSRGQGRNSPLHF
>TRBD1|.|TRBJ2-3|13|TRBV9
TGTGCCAGTCAAGGGGGCCGCACAGATACGCAGTATTTT
CASQGGRTDTQYF